This T cell receptor (beta chain) was sequenced during a study of cytomegalovirus exposure and HLA in healthy donors. General study results and limits: As a later analysis showed, a missense DCLRE1C variant was linked to trimming of TCR beta V- and J-genes. Versus the approximately 700-donor mean, an Asian-associated ancestry cluster reportedly showed fewer N-insertions in a later analysis.

With regard to this clone: Its antigen is not known.

PCR involved 60 Vbeta and 13 Jbeta primers. Measured with immunoSEQ multiplex PCR; TCRdb has only the in-frame clones, and not every one. The table lists under 130,000 clones, around 60% of them singletons. Germline CDR1 is MNHEY and CDR2 is SMNVEV (reference sequence). The CDR3 runs to 16 residues. With V trimmed by 5 bases and J by 1 base, 9 bases remained unmatched. This clonotype originated in a woman aged 45-65 years in good health and CMV-seronegative. The chain recombines TRBV27 with TRBJ1-2; 8 bases are a match to TRBD1. Input material: PBMCs. This CDR3 is CASSTDRRGLNYGYTF. For the CDR3, the DNA is TGTGCCAGCAGTACCGACCGCAGGGGGCTTAACTATGGCTACACCTTC.